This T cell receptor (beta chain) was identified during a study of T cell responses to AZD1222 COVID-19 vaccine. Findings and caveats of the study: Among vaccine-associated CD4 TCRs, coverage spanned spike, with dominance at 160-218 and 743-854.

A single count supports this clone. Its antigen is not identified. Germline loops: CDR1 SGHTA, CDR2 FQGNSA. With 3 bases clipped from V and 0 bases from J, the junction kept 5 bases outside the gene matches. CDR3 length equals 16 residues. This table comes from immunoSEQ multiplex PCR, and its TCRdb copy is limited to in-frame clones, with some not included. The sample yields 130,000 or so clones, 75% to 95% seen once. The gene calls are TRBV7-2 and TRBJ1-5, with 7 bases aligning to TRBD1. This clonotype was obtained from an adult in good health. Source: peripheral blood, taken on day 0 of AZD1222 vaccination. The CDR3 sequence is CASSFGTDYSNQPQHF. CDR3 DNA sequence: TGTGCCAGCAGCTTCGGGACAGATTATAGCAATCAGCCCCAGCATTTT.